The rows below give T cell receptor beta chains drawn from one sample of a study of T cell responses to AZD1222 COVID-19 vaccine. The assay was immunoSEQ multiplex PCR, and TCRdb's table has in-frame clones only and misses some. There are about 98,000 clones in the sample; about 91% occur only once, and 10% lies in the top ten. The sample in question was peripheral blood, obtained on day 0 of MenACWY control vaccination. Source of these receptors: an adult in good health. Each CDR3 is given with its conserved first and last residue. Fields, in order: clone size, V gene, CDR3 length, J gene, D gene, CDR3 protein. D genes are given only for firm matches. Expanded clones are given a class, and other clones once, few, many or no size at all.

.	TRBV3-1/TRBV3-2	12	TRBJ1-4	.	CASSQRGEKLFF
.	TRBV5-1	15	TRBJ2-7	.	CASSLSRSLAYEQYF
once	TRBV12-3/TRBV12-4	13	TRBJ2-7	.	CASSYGQRVEQYF
.	TRBV3-1/TRBV3-2	15	TRBJ2-7	.	CASSQVRASSYEQYF
.	TRBV19	17	TRBJ2-3	TRBD2	CASSIRDYETSTDTQYF
.	TRBV11-2	15	TRBJ2-3	.	CASSEVGGPGDTQYF
.	TRBV7-9	15	TRBJ1-2	.	CASSLADDSFSGYTF
many	TRBV4-2	16	TRBJ2-1	TRBD2	CASSQEPSGGAGEQFF
.	TRBV4-1	19	TRBJ2-7	TRBD1	CASSQETGTGTRSSYEQYF
.	TRBV19	15	TRBJ1-1	TRBD1	CASSIDGQGATEAFF
.	TRBV4-1	14	TRBJ2-2	.	CASSHGLNTGELFF
.	TRBV19	17	TRBJ1-3	TRBD1	CASSKQGATGSGNTIYF
.	TRBV14	16	TRBJ1-1	.	CASTLSGGRKYTEAFF
few	TRBV5-4	13	TRBJ1-1	.	CASSLTVKGEAFF
.	TRBV19	11	TRBJ1-3	.	CASSIENTIYF
.	TRBV7-2	15	TRBJ2-7	.	CASSPQGDGSYEQYF
.	TRBV19	15	TRBJ1-5	.	CASSTRGSSNQPQHF
.	TRBV9	15	TRBJ2-7	.	CASSVESAGTYEQYF
.	TRBV29-1	13	TRBJ1-6	.	CSAKGDGNSPLHF
.	TRBV6-2/TRBV6-3	14	TRBJ2-5	TRBD2	CASSRGREQETQYF
.	TRBV5-1	17	TRBJ1-1	.	CASSRLEVGRGSTEAFF